Below are 19 T cell receptor beta chains sequenced from a single sample in a study of shared clonotypes between healthy human individuals (dated by TCRdb to 2018 to 2020). The library was prepared using the immunoSEQ multiplex PCR assay. TCRdb limited this immuneACCESS table to in-frame rearrangements with V and J called. A share of clones is missing; checked studies link under half to unresolved V genes, and the rest is unexplained. Counted in this sample were over 400,000 clones; more than 75% of them appeared once. Around 12% of the sample rests with the top ten. Source material: PBMCs. These receptors were taken from a woman aged 40-49 years in good health. Some clones in this sample may be carry-over from other donors' samples.

V is TRBV28 and J is TRBJ1-4; TRBD1 aligns across 8 bases. The V gene end was trimmed by 8 bases and the J gene end by 6 bases; junction bases not matched to a gene: 8. The CDR3 totals 14 residues. In germline, CDR1 is MDHEN, CDR2 SYDVKM. In DNA, the CDR3 is TGTGCCAGCTGCCGGGGGGGACAGGATGAAAAACTGTTTTTT. It is translated as CASCRGGQDEKLFF. Full variable domain (rest looked up from reference TRBV28 and TRBJ1-4): DVKVTQSSRYLVKRTGEKVFLECVQDMDHENMFWYRQDPGLGLRLIYFSYDVKMKEKGDIPEGYSVSREKKERFSLILESASTNQTSMYLCASCRGGQDEKLFFGSGTQLSVL.

A remark on this clone: The identical CDR3 is also encoded by other nucleotide sequences in the sample. The gene calls are TRBV5-4 and TRBJ2-5, with 8 nucleotides matching TRBD1. The CDR3 is 13 amino acids. From germline, CDR1 is SGHNT and CDR2 YYREEE (reference sequence). CDR3 sequence reads: CASDYQGAGTQYF. The DNA for the CDR3 is TGTGCTAGCGACTACCAGGGGGCTGGGACCCAGTACTTC.

The chain combines TRBV1 with TRBJ2-2; TRBD2 is taken as the D call from the table, unchecked against the DNA. TRBV1 is a pseudogene locus. The CDR3 has 17 residues. The CDR3 region is CTSSHPRAGRGTGELFF. Here the CDR3 DNA reads TGCACCAGCAGCCATCCCCGCGCGGGGAGGGGCACCGGGGAGCTGTTTTTT.

V gene TRBV19 combines with J gene TRBJ2-1; 9 nucleotides match TRBD2. From germline, CDR1 is LNHDA and CDR2 SQIVND (reference sequence). The CDR3 contains 15 residues. Trimming took 3 bases from V and 5 from J; bases not matched to a gene: 5. CDR3 region: CASSMSSGSHNEQFF. The CDR3 bases are TGTGCCAGTAGTATGAGTAGCGGGAGCCACAATGAGCAGTTCTTC.

The V call is TRBV11-2, the J call TRBJ2-3; D is tentatively TRBD1 or TRBD2 (7 bases each). From germline, CDR1 is SGHAT and CDR2 FQNNGV. The CDR3 contains 18 residues. Trimming shortened V by 4 bases and J by 2 bases, and 22 bases separated the two germline ends. CDR3 DNA: TGTGCCAGCAGCTCAGGTCCAGGGGGGGTCCTTCCCACAGATACGCAGTATTTT. This encodes CASSSGPGGVLPTDTQYF. The entire variable domain, with the rest obtained from reference TRBV11-2 and TRBJ2-3, is as follows: EAGVAQSPRYKIIEKRQSVAFWCNPISGHATLYWYQQILGQGPKLLIQFQNNGVVDDSQLPKDRFSAERLKGVDSTLKIQPAKLEDSAVYLCASSSGPGGVLPTDTQYFGPGTRLTVL.

The rearrangement uses TRBV7-9 and TRBJ2-3; 7 bases line up with TRBD2. This CDR3 spans 15 amino acids. CDR1 SEHNR and CDR2 FQNEAQ come from the germline V gene (reference sequence). J was trimmed by 5 bases and V by 1 base; bases with no gene match: 6. CDR3 nucleotide sequence: TGTGCCAGCAGCTTAGGAGCGGGGATGAGAGATACGCAGTATTTT. Translation gives CASSLGAGMRDTQYF.

The V and J genes are TRBV25-1 and TRBJ1-4; D is unclear. CDR1 is MGHDK and CDR2 is SYGVNS in the germline V gene. Deletions cut 9 bases from V and 2 bases from J, with 10 bases between. The CDR3 covers 13 residues. CDR3 sequence reads: CASRFRTNEKLFF. CDR3 nucleotide sequence: TGTGCCAGTCGATTCAGGACTAATGAAAAACTGTTTTTT.

This clone was detected only once. The chain joins TRBV11-2 to TRBJ2-1; perhaps TRBD2 as D (6 bases). Looked up from germline, CDR1 is SGHAT and CDR2 is FQNNGV. Deletions cut 5 bases from V and 6 bases from J, with 23 bases between. CDR3 length: 17 amino acids. CDR3 nucleotide sequence: TGTGCCAGCAGCCCAGGTGGGGCGGGAAATGCCGCCAATGAGCAGTTCTTC. Its protein is CASSPGGAGNAANEQFF.

CDR3 DNA sequence: TGTGCCAGCAGCTCGACCGGGAGCAATCAGCCCCAGCATTTT. Its protein product is CASSSTGSNQPQHF. The V gene is TRBV7-2, the J gene TRBJ1-5; the D is unclear. In germline, CDR1 is SGHTA, CDR2 FQGNSA. CDR3 length: 14 residues. The V gene lost 4 bases and the J gene lost 1 base, with 8 bases spanning the gap.

This chain uses TRBV5-4 with TRBJ2-2, with D maybe TRBD2 (5 bases). The germline CDR1 and CDR2 sequences are SGHNT and YYREEE (reference sequence). Between the trimmed V and J ends, which lost 4 bases and 6 bases, there was a span of 16 bases. This CDR3 comprises 15 residues. The CDR3 region has the DNA TGTGCCAGCAGCCCGGACTCAGGTTGGGCCGGGGAGCTGTTTTTT. Amino acid sequence: CASSPDSGWAGELFF.

There are a few counts of this clone. This sequence joins TRBV2 and TRBJ1-1, with D perhaps TRBD1 (5 bases). V lost 8 bases and J lost 8, with 15 bases in between. Germline V lookup: CDR1 SNHLY, CDR2 FYNNEI. This CDR3 is 12 amino acids long. The DNA of the CDR3 is TGTGCCAGCCGCCGGGGACGCCTAGAAGCTTTCTTT. It encodes CASRRGRLEAFF.

This chain joins TRBV28 and TRBJ1-5; tentatively, D is TRBD1 (5 bases). Germline V gives CDR1 MDHEN, CDR2 SYDVKM. This CDR3 spans 14 amino acids. Trimming cost V 6 bases and J 4 bases, with 13 bases left between them. CDR3 sequence reads: CASSPGGGNQPQHF. In DNA, the CDR3 is TGTGCCAGCAGCCCCGGGGGGGGGAATCAGCCCCAGCATTTT.

This clone has at least ten counts. Other DNA sequences within the sample encode an identical CDR3. This chain connects TRBV14 to TRBJ2-7, with D perhaps matching TRBD1 (6 bases). The CDR3 has 15 residues. From germline, CDR1 is SGHDN and CDR2 FVKESK. V was trimmed by 0 bases and J by 0 bases, leaving 9 bases between them. CDR3 in amino acids: CASSQDRGSSYEQYF. The CDR3 DNA reads as TGTGCCAGCAGCCAAGACAGGGGAAGCTCCTACGAGCAGTACTTC.

The J gene is TRBJ2-7, the V gene TRBV28, with D perhaps given as TRBD1 or TRBD2 (7 bases each). V lost 5 bases to trimming and J lost 7 bases, with 15 bases between them. Germline values: CDR1 MDHEN, CDR2 SYDVKM. The CDR3 loop spans 13 amino acids. CDR3 bases: TGTGCCAGCAGTGCCCCCCAGGGGGGGGAGCAGTACTTC. It codes for CASSAPQGGEQYF.

V is TRBV6-1 and J is TRBJ1-2, with D perhaps matching TRBD1 (5 bases). The CDR3 loop spans 14 amino acids. Germline-derived CDR1 and CDR2 are MNHNS and SASEGT. V was pared by 3 bases and J by 7 bases, with 15 bases between. CDR3 bases: TGTGCCAGCAGTGACAGGGAGGGGATAGGTGGCTACACCTTC. Amino acids: CASSDREGIGGYTF.

This clone was counted once. The CDR3 sequence: CASSLVGQSAEQYF. The CDR3 region has the DNA TGTGCCAGCAGCTTGGTGGGACAGTCGGCCGAGCAGTACTTC. The chain carries TRBV5-4 and TRBJ2-7; 7 positions agree with TRBD1. CDR1 and CDR2 from the germline V gene are SGHNT and YYREEE (reference sequence). The CDR3 has 14 amino acids. J lost 6 bases, V lost 0 bases, and 6 bases had no gene match.

The sample holds a few counts of this clone. V is TRBV7-2 and J is TRBJ2-5, with TRBD2 matching 11 bases. This CDR3 comprises 13 residues. Trimming at V came to 1 base and at J to 11 bases, leaving 3 bases not matched to a gene. The germline gives CDR1 SGHTA, CDR2 FQGNSA. CDR3 amino acids: CASSLGVAGGQYF. The DNA for the CDR3 is TGTGCCAGCAGCTTAGGAGTAGCGGGAGGGCAGTACTTC. Based on the CDR3 plus reference TRBV7-2 and TRBJ2-5, the full variable domain is GAGVSQSPSNKVTEKGKDVELRCDPISGHTALYWYRQSLGQGLEFLIYFQGNSAPDKSGLPSDRFSAERTGGSVSTLTIQRTQQEDSAVYLCASSLGVAGGQYFGPGTRLLVL.

The chain couples TRBV10-3 to TRBJ2-7, with D tentatively TRBD1 (6 bases). Trimming removed 6 bases at V and 3 bases at J, with 9 bases between. CDR1 is ENHRY, CDR2 SYGVKD, per germline. The CDR3 has 12 residues. The CDR3 loop is CAISKDSYEQYF. The CDR3 bases are TGTGCCATCAGCAAGGACAGCTACGAGCAGTACTTC.

The V call is TRBV5-4, the J call TRBJ1-1; 7 bases align to TRBD1. J lost 4 bases, V lost 4 bases, and 7 bases had no gene match. The germline V gene encodes CDR1 SGHNT and CDR2 YYREEE (reference sequence). The CDR3 consists of 14 residues. CDR3 sequence: CASSGDSSSTEAFF. The CDR3 DNA follows: TGTGCCAGCAGCGGGGACAGTTCCAGCACTGAAGCTTTCTTT.